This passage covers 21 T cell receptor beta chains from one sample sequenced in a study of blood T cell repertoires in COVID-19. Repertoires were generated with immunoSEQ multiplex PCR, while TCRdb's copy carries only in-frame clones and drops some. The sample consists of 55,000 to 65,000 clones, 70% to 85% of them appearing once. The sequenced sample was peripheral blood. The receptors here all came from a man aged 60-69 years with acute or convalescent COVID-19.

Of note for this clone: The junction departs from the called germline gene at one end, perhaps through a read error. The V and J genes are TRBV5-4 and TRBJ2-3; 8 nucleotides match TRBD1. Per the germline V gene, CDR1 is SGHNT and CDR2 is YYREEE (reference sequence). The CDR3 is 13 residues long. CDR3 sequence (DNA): TGTGCCAGCAGTTTGGACAGGGAGGATACGCAGTATTTT. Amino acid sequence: CASSLDREDTQYF.

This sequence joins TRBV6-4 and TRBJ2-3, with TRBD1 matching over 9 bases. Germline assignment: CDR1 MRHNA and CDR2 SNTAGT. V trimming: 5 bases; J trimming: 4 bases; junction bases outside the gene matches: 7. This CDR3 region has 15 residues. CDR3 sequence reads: CASSIETGGADTQYF. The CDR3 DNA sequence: TGTGCCAGCAGTATCGAGACAGGGGGAGCAGATACGCAGTATTTT.

The CDR3 nucleotides read TGCGCCAGCAGCTTGGGAGAACGAGAAGCTTTCTTT. Protein sequence: CASSLGEREAFF. The V call is TRBV5-1, the J call TRBJ1-1; no firm D call. V lost 0 bases and J lost 8, with 8 bases in between. CDR3 length: 12 amino acids. Germline V gene data show CDR1 as SGHRS and CDR2 as YFSETQ.

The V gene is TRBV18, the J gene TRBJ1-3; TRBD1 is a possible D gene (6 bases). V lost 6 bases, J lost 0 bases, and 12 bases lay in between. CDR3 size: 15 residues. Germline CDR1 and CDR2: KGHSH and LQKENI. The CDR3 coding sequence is TGTGCCAGCTCGCGCGGACAGTCCTCTGGAAACACCATATATTTT. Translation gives CASSRGQSSGNTIYF.

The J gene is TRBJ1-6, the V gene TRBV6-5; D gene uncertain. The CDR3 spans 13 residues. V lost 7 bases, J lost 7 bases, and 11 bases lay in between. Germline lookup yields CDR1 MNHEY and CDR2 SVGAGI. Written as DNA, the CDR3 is TGTGCCAGCACCCCGAGACTCAATTCACCCCTCCACTTT. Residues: CASTPRLNSPLHF.

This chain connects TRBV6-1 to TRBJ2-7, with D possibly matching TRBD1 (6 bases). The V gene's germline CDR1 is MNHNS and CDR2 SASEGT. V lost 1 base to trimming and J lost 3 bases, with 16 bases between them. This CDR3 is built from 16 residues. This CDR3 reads CASSEGIQGGYYEQYF. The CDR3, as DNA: TGTGCCAGCAGTGAAGGCATACAGGGCGGCTACTACGAGCAGTACTTC.

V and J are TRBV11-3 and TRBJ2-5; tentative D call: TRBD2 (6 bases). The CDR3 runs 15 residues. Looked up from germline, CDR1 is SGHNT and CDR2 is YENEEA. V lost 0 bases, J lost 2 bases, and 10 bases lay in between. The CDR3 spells CASSLDGGSQETQYF. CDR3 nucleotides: TGTGCCAGCAGCTTAGACGGGGGATCACAAGAGACCCAGTACTTC.

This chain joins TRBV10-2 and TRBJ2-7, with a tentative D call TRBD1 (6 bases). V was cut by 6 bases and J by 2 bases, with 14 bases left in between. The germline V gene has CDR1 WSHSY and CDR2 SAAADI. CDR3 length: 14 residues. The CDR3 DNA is TGCGCCAGCAGGGCCAATACAGGGCCCTACGAGCAGTACTTC. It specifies CASRANTGPYEQYF.

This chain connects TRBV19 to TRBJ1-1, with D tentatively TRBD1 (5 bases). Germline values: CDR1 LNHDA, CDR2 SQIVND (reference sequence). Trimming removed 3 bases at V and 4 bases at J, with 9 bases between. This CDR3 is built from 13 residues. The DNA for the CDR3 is TGTGCCAGTAGTATTTCCAGGGCCACTGAAGCTTTCTTT. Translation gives CASSISRATEAFF.

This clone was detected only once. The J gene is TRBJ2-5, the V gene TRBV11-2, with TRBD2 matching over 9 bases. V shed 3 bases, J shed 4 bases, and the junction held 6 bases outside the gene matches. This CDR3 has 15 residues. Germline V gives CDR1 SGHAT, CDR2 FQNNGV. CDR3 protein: CASSFQRGEGETQYF. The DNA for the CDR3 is TGTGCCAGCAGCTTCCAGCGGGGGGAAGGAGAGACCCAGTACTTC.

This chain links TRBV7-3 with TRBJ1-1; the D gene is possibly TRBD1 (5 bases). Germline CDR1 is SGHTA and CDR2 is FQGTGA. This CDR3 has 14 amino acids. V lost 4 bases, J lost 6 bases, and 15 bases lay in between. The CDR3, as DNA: TGTGCCAGCAGCTCCGACAGAAACTCCCCTGAAGCTTTCTTT. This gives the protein CASSSDRNSPEAFF.

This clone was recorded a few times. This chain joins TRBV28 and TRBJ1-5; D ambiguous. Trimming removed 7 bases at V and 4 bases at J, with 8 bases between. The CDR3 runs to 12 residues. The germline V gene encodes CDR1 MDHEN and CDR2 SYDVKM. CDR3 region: CASTLFNQPQHF. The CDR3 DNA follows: TGTGCCAGCACTCTGTTTAATCAGCCCCAGCATTTT.

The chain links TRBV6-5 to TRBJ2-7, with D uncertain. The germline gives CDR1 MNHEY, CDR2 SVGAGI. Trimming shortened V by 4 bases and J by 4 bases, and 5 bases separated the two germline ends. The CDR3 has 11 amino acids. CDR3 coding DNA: TGTGCCAGCAGTTCTACGTACGAGCAGTACTTC. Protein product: CASSSTYEQYF.

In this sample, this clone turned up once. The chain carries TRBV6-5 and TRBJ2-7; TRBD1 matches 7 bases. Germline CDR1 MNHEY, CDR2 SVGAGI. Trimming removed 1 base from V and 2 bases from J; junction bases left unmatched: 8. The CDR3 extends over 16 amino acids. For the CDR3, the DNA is TGTGCCAGCAGTTACTGGACAGGAAGTATACCCTACGAGCAGTACTTC. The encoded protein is CASSYWTGSIPYEQYF.

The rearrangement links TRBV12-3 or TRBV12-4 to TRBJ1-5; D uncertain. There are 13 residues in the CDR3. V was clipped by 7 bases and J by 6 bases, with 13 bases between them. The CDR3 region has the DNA TGTGCCAGCACTCCCGGTGAGGGTCAGCCCCAGCATTTT. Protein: CASTPGEGQPQHF.

CDR3 loop: CASSGQYNEQFF. Here the CDR3 DNA reads TGTGCCAGCAGTGGACAGTACAATGAGCAGTTCTTC. The chain employs TRBV2 and TRBJ2-1; TRBD1 might be the D (5 bases). CDR3 size: 12 residues. The germline V and J ends were trimmed by 4 bases and 4 bases, with 5 bases remaining between them. Germline V lookup: CDR1 SNHLY, CDR2 FYNNEI.

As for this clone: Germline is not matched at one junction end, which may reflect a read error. The CDR3 region has the DNA TGTGCCGGCAGCCCCGGGGGAGGGGGAGGAGAGACCCAGTACTTC. Its protein product is CAGSPGGGGGETQYF. The rearrangement uses TRBV7-3 and TRBJ2-5, with a weak D call TRBD2 (7 bases). CDR1 is SGHTA, CDR2 FQGTGA, per germline. The CDR3 is 15 amino acids.

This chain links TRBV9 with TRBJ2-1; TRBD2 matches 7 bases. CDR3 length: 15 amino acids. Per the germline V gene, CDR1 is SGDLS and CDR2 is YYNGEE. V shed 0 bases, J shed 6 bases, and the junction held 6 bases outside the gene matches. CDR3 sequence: CASSVVWGGGNEQFF. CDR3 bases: TGTGCCAGCAGCGTAGTGTGGGGGGGAGGCAATGAGCAGTTCTTC.

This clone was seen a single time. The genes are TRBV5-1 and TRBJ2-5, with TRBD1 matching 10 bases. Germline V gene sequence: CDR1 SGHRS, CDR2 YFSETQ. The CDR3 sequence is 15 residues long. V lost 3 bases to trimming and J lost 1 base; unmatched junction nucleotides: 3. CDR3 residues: CASSWRTGGQETQYF. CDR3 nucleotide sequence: TGCGCCAGCAGCTGGCGGACAGGGGGCCAAGAGACCCAGTACTTC.

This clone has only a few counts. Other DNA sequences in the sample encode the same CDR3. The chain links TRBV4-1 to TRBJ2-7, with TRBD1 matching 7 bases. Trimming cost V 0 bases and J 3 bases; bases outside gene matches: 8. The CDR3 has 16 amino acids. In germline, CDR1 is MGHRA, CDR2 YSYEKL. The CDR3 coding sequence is TGCGCCAGCAGCCAAGAATGGGGGACAGAAAACTACGAGCAGTACTTC. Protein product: CASSQEWGTENYEQYF.

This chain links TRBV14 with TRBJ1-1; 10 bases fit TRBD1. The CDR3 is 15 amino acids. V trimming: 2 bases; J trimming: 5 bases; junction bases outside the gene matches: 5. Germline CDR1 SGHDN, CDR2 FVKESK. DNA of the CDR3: TGTGCCAGCAGCCAAACGGACAGGGGGAAGACTGAAGCTTTCTTT. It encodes CASSQTDRGKTEAFF.